This T cell receptor (beta chain) is drawn from a study of cytomegalovirus exposure and HLA in healthy donors. Use of 60 Vbeta and 13 Jbeta primers characterized the PCR. Repertoires were generated with immunoSEQ multiplex PCR, while TCRdb's copy carries only in-frame clones and drops some. This table lists around 50,000 clones. The source material was PBMCs. This TCR derives from a woman in her 30s in good health and CMV-seropositive.

The CDR3 sequence is CASSLAGLAGDYEQFF. CDR3 nucleotides: TGTGCCAGCAGCTTGGCGGGACTAGCAGGGGACTATGAGCAGTTCTTC. V gene TRBV5-6 combines with J gene TRBJ2-1; TRBD2 matches at 9 bases. V lost 0 bases, J lost 8 bases, and 9 bases stayed unmatched. Germline V gene data show CDR1 as SGHDT and CDR2 as YYEEEE. CDR3 size: 16 residues.